These 3 T cell receptor beta chains were sequenced from one sample in a study of T cells expressing NK-cell markers. TCRdb reprocessed the 5' RACE reads and keeps a single row for each CDR3 protein, giving no DNA. Recorded for this sample: about 150,000 distinct CDR3 sequences. The material sequenced was blood T cells: a sorted CD56 or NKG2C T cell subset, CD4+ or CD8+ T cells, or bulk PBMC T cells (not recorded which). The receptors shown here come from a man aged 18 to 70 in good health.

J is TRBJ1-5 and V is TRBV6-1. This CDR3 comprises 14 residues. Looked up from germline, CDR1 is MNHNS and CDR2 is SASEGT. The CDR3 loop reads CASSLIDGRQPQHF.

The chain combines TRBV3-1 with TRBJ2-5; no DNA is available, so the TRBD2 call from TCRdb remains unchecked. Germline-derived CDR1 and CDR2 are LGHDT and YNNKEL (reference sequence). The CDR3 sequence is 15 residues long. The CDR3: CASSTPSERGETQYF.

The chain couples TRBV15 to TRBJ1-1; TCRdb designates TRBD1, a call that cannot be tested without DNA. The CDR3 totals 11 residues. Germline values: CDR1 LNHNV, CDR2 YYDKDF (reference sequence). CDR3 protein: CATNGGREAFF.